The 19 T cell receptor beta chains in this list originate from one sample, sequenced in a study of T cell repertoires in ileal Crohn's disease. Repertoires were generated with immunoSEQ multiplex PCR, while TCRdb's copy carries only in-frame clones and drops some. The sample consists of roughly 13,000 clones, 80% to 90% of them appearing once. Described time point: neoterminal ileum biopsy at postoperative endoscopy, about 6 months after surgery. The sample comprised ileal tissue. These receptors were taken from an adult with Crohn's disease.

The chain carries TRBV19 and TRBJ2-1, with a weak D call TRBD1 (7 bases). The germline V gene encodes CDR1 LNHDA and CDR2 SQIVND (reference sequence). The CDR3 covers 17 residues. V lost 7 bases and J lost 3, with 22 bases in between. The chain's CDR3 is CASNPRLVPGGYNEQFF. Written as DNA, the CDR3 is TGTGCCAGTAACCCCCGACTAGTTCCAGGGGGCTACAATGAGCAGTTCTTC.

This chain connects TRBV23-1 to TRBJ1-2, with TRBD1 matching 7 bases. TRBV23-1 is an ORF for which the function is uncertain. This CDR3 is built from 16 residues. Trimming took 7 bases from V and 2 from J; bases not matched to a gene: 13. The CDR3 region has the DNA TGCGCCAGCACCCTAGACAGGGCAGATCAGAACTATGGCTACACCTTC. Translation: CASTLDRADQNYGYTF.

This rearrangement joins TRBV5-1 to TRBJ2-5, with 9 bases fitting TRBD1. Germline-derived CDR1 and CDR2 are SGHRS and YFSETQ. The CDR3 loop spans 15 amino acids. J was trimmed by 5 bases and V by 4 bases; bases with no gene match: 9. Here the CDR3 DNA reads TGCGCCAGCAGCCCCGGACAGGGGCTGTCTGAGACCCAGTACTTC. Its protein product is CASSPGQGLSETQYF.

This clone has just one count. This chain connects TRBV29-1 to TRBJ1-2; D may be TRBD1 (6 bases). V lost 3 bases to trimming and J lost 8 bases, with 13 bases between them. The CDR3 has 12 residues. Germline V gene data show CDR1 as SQVTM and CDR2 as ANQGSEA. CDR3 loop: CSVEQGLGGYTF. The CDR3 region has the DNA TGCAGCGTTGAGCAGGGGTTGGGCGGCTACACCTTC.

V and J are TRBV5-5 and TRBJ2-7; 7 nucleotides line up with TRBD1. CDR1 SGHKS and CDR2 YYEKEE come from the germline V gene (reference sequence). V gave up 2 bases and J gave up 1 base; unmatched junction bases: 9. This CDR3 has 16 amino acids. CDR3 sequence (DNA): TGTGCCAGCAGCTTTCCAGGGACAGATACTTCCTACGAGCAGTACTTC. Translated, it gives CASSFPGTDTSYEQYF.

This rearrangement joins TRBV5-1 to TRBJ1-1; D remains ambiguous. V dropped 0 bases and J dropped 0 bases, with 6 bases sitting between them. The CDR3 has 14 amino acids. Germline CDR1 SGHRS, CDR2 YFSETQ. CDR3 DNA sequence: TGCGCCAGCAGCTTGGACGGGATGAACACTGAAGCTTTCTTT. Its translation is CASSLDGMNTEAFF.

The chain recombines TRBV5-1 with TRBJ2-3; 12 nucleotides align to TRBD2. Trimming at V came to 4 bases and at J to 2 bases, leaving 5 bases not matched to a gene. CDR3 size: 16 residues. Per germline, CDR1 SGHRS and CDR2 YFSETQ. The CDR3: CASSAGLAGNTDTQYF. The CDR3 coding sequence is TGCGCCAGCAGCGCCGGACTAGCGGGAAACACAGATACGCAGTATTTT.

This chain uses TRBV2 with TRBJ1-6; TRBD1 matches at 8 bases. CDR3 length: 15 residues. The J segment lost 9 bases and the V segment lost 6 bases, leaving 10 bases of the junction unmatched. The germline V gene encodes CDR1 SNHLY and CDR2 FYNNEI. CDR3 DNA: TGTGCCAGCAGAGAAAAAACAGGGGGAGTTTCACCCCTCCACTTT. Protein product: CASREKTGGVSPLHF. The whole variable domain, remainder taken from reference TRBV2 and TRBJ1-6, is EPEVTQTPSHQVTQMGQEVILRCVPISNHLYFYWYRQILGQKVEFLVSFYNNEISEKSEIFDDQFSVERPDGSNFTLKIRSTKLEDSAMYFCASREKTGGVSPLHFGNGTRLTVT.

This clone has a handful of counts. The CDR3 sequence is CASSLVGLYEQYF. CDR3 DNA sequence: TGTGCCAGCAGCTTAGTGGGGCTCTACGAGCAGTACTTC. The chain is built from TRBV11-2 and TRBJ2-7, with a tentative D call TRBD1 (5 bases). The CDR3 has 13 amino acids. Germline V CDR1 and CDR2: SGHAT, FQNNGV. V dropped 1 base and J dropped 3 bases, with 7 bases sitting between them.

Only a few counts were recorded for this clone. The chain combines TRBV19 with TRBJ2-5; the D gene is possibly TRBD2 (5 bases). This CDR3 has 13 amino acids. The germline V gene encodes CDR1 LNHDA and CDR2 SQIVND (reference sequence). V shed 6 bases and J shed 5 bases, with 13 bases lying between them. The CDR3 DNA is TGTGCCAGTAGCCTGGACTTTCGGGAGACCCAGTACTTC. Translated: CASSLDFRETQYF.

V is TRBV7-2 and J is TRBJ2-2; maybe TRBD2 (7 bases). V dropped 8 bases and J dropped 0 bases, with 16 bases sitting between them. The CDR3 consists of 16 residues. CDR1 and CDR2 (germline): SGHTA, FQGNSA. CDR3 protein: CASRPRGGANTGELFF. The CDR3 bases are TGTGCCAGCCGACCTAGGGGGGGGGCGAACACCGGGGAGCTGTTTTTT. Full variable domain (remainder filled in from reference TRBV7-2 and TRBJ2-2): GAGVSQSPSNKVTEKGKDVELRCDPISGHTALYWYRQSLGQGLEFLIYFQGNSAPDKSGLPSDRFSAERTGGSVSTLTIQRTQQEDSAVYLCASRPRGGANTGELFFGEGSRLTVL.

The chain is built from TRBV29-1 and TRBJ2-1, with unresolved D. The CDR3 covers 13 residues. V dropped 4 bases and J dropped 4 bases, with 11 bases sitting between them. Germline V CDR1 and CDR2: SQVTM, ANQGSEA. In nucleotides, the CDR3 is TGCAGCGTTGGGCCGACTCGGTACAATGAGCAGTTCTTC. It yields the protein CSVGPTRYNEQFF.

This clone was counted between two and nine times. The chain has TRBV6-7 and TRBJ1-2; D gene unclear. TRBV6-7 is an ORF, with its function uncertain. Trimming stripped 2 bases from V and 2 bases from J, with 12 bases between. This CDR3 contains 15 residues. CDR3 region: CASSYPREANYGYTF. CDR3 nucleotides: TGTGCCAGCAGTTACCCCCGGGAAGCCAACTATGGCTACACCTTC.

The chain joins TRBV28 to TRBJ2-5, with TRBD2 identical over 8 bases. The trim removed 4 bases at V and 5 bases at J, leaving 9 bases unmatched. Germline CDR1 and CDR2: MDHEN and SYDVKM. There are 15 residues in the CDR3. The CDR3 region is CASSSREGLGETQYF. The CDR3 DNA reads TGTGCCAGCAGTTCTCGGGAGGGCCTAGGGGAGACCCAGTACTTC.

This clone has only a few counts. This chain's CDR3 is CASSIDRGALYSNQPQHF. CDR3 DNA sequence: TGTGCCAGTAGTATAGACAGGGGTGCCCTTTATAGCAATCAGCCCCAGCATTTT. The chain combines TRBV19 with TRBJ1-5, with D maybe TRBD1 (6 bases). CDR3 length: 18 amino acids. CDR1 and CDR2 (germline): LNHDA, SQIVND (reference sequence). Trimming shortened V by 0 bases and J by 0 bases, and 15 bases separated the two germline ends.

This clone came up a few times. This sequence joins TRBV27 and TRBJ1-5; perhaps TRBD1 as D (6 bases). Germline V gene sequence: CDR1 MNHEY, CDR2 SMNVEV (reference sequence). Trimming removed 8 bases at V and 7 bases at J, with 21 bases between. The CDR3 spans 15 residues. The CDR3 DNA sequence: TGTGCCAGCTCGCCCAATGGGGGGGGGCAACAGCCCCAGCATTTT. This sequence encodes CASSPNGGGQQPQHF.

The genes are TRBV11-2 and TRBJ2-4; possible D gene TRBD1, 5 bases. CDR1 SGHAT and CDR2 FQNNGV come from the germline V gene. The ends were cut back, 3 bases at V and 3 bases at J, with 9 bases in the middle. The CDR3 loop spans 14 amino acids. The CDR3 loop is CASSFIQDKNIQYF. The CDR3 DNA follows: TGTGCCAGCAGCTTCATACAGGACAAAAACATTCAGTACTTC. The full variable domain, completed using reference TRBV11-2 and TRBJ2-4, is EAGVAQSPRYKIIEKRQSVAFWCNPISGHATLYWYQQILGQGPKLLIQFQNNGVVDDSQLPKDRFSAERLKGVDSTLKIQPAKLEDSAVYLCASSFIQDKNIQYFGAGTRLSVL.

This chain connects TRBV5-1 to TRBJ1-1; 8 bases fit TRBD1. CDR3 length: 14 residues. Germline CDR1 and CDR2: SGHRS and YFSETQ. Losses at the gene ends were 1 base for V and 2 bases for J; bases not matched to a gene: 1. The CDR3: CASSLTGGNTEAFF. Written as DNA, the CDR3 is TGCGCCAGCAGCTTGACAGGGGGAAACACTGAAGCTTTCTTT.

V is TRBV7-3 and J is TRBJ2-1, with 7 nucleotides matching TRBD2. Germline CDR1 and CDR2: SGHTA and FQGTGA. V lost 3 bases to trimming and J lost 6 bases; unmatched junction nucleotides: 8. CDR3 length: 15 amino acids. CDR3 in amino acids: CASSFTSEGLNEQFF. CDR3 DNA sequence: TGTGCCAGCAGCTTCACTAGCGAAGGTCTCAATGAGCAGTTCTTC.